The 9 T cell receptor beta chains below were found in one sample sequenced in a study of blood T cell repertoires in COVID-19 (TCRdb year 2020). To prepare the library, the immunoSEQ multiplex PCR assay was applied. Imported from immuneACCESS, the table was reduced by TCRdb to in-frame sequences with V and J called. These copies leave out some clones; in studies compared against another copy, an unresolved V gene accounts for under half, and the cause of the remainder is not known. This sample lists some 150,000 clones; about 85% were detected once. The ten largest clones take up about 15% of the sample. The sequenced sample consisted of peripheral blood. All receptors come from a woman between 65 and 79 years old with COVID-19, enrolled during active disease.

The count of this clone is one. The chain recombines TRBV28 with TRBJ2-1, with 10 bases that match TRBD2. The length of the CDR3 is 15 residues. Trimming removed 1 base from V and 4 bases from J; junction bases left unmatched: 1. Germline V lookup: CDR1 MDHEN, CDR2 SYDVKM. In nucleotides, the CDR3 is TGTGCCAGCAGTTTATCGACTAGCGGGTACAATGAGCAGTTCTTC. It translates to CASSLSTSGYNEQFF.

The gene calls are TRBV11-2 and TRBJ1-1; D might be TRBD1 (5 bases). CDR1 and CDR2 from the germline V gene are SGHAT and FQNNGV. V dropped 5 bases and J dropped 0 bases, with 10 bases sitting between them. The CDR3 has 14 amino acids. CDR3 residues: CASSPQTVNTEAFF. DNA of the CDR3: TGTGCCAGCAGCCCCCAGACAGTGAACACTGAAGCTTTCTTT.

The J gene is TRBJ2-1, the V gene TRBV5-5, with 12 bases fitting TRBD2. The germline V gene encodes CDR1 SGHKS and CDR2 YYEKEE (reference sequence). The CDR3 contains 15 residues. V dropped 0 bases and J dropped 7; count of bases not matched to a gene: 2. This chain's CDR3 is CASSLGTSGANEQFF. In DNA, the CDR3 is TGTGCCAGCAGCTTGGGGACTAGCGGGGCGAATGAGCAGTTCTTC.

The rearrangement links TRBV20-1 to TRBJ2-3; D is possibly TRBD2 (6 bases). This CDR3 region has 16 residues. The V end was cut by 3 bases, the J end by 0 bases, with 16 bases between. Germline V lookup: CDR1 DFQATT, CDR2 SNEGSKA (reference sequence). The CDR3 bases are TGCAGTGCTAGTCGCCGGGGGAAACCTAGCACAGATACGCAGTATTTT. Encoded protein: CSASRRGKPSTDTQYF.

The CDR3 spells CASSIGRWNSNQPQHF. CDR3 in DNA: TGTGCCAGTAGTATCGGCAGGTGGAATAGCAATCAGCCCCAGCATTTT. The chain uses TRBV19 and TRBJ1-5, with no clear D. The V and J ends lost 3 bases and 0 bases respectively, with 12 bases between them. Per the germline V gene, CDR1 is LNHDA and CDR2 is SQIVND (reference sequence). The CDR3 is 16 residues long.

V is TRBV30 and J is TRBJ2-3, with D perhaps matching TRBD2 (5 bases). The germline gives CDR1 GTSNPN, CDR2 SVGIG (reference sequence). The CDR3 is 13 residues long. The V end lost 4 bases, the J end lost 4 bases, and 12 bases lay between the germline ends. Here the CDR3 reads CAWTIGSADTQYF. CDR3 nucleotides: TGTGCCTGGACTATAGGGAGCGCAGATACGCAGTATTTT.

V is TRBV5-6 and J is TRBJ1-3; D is perhaps TRBD1 (5 bases). This CDR3 comprises 15 residues. The germline V gene encodes CDR1 SGHDT and CDR2 YYEEEE. V shed 4 bases and J shed 0 bases, with 11 bases lying between them. As DNA, the CDR3 is TGTGCCAGCAGCGCGGGACTTCTCTCTGGAAACACCATATATTTT. This sequence encodes CASSAGLLSGNTIYF.

This clone was counted a few times. The rearrangement links TRBV5-1 to TRBJ1-1, with D maybe TRBD1 (5 bases). CDR3 length: 14 amino acids. Germline CDR1 reads SGHRS; CDR2 reads YFSETQ. Trimming shortened V by 1 base and J by 3 bases, and 10 bases separated the two germline ends. As DNA, the CDR3 is TGCGCCAGCAGCTTGTGGGGAGGGGACACTGAAGCTTTCTTT. This translates into CASSLWGGDTEAFF.

The chain uses TRBV7-9 and TRBJ2-7; maybe TRBD2 (6 bases). The length of the CDR3 is 14 residues. Germline V lookup: CDR1 SEHNR, CDR2 FQNEAQ (reference sequence). V dropped 6 bases and J dropped 6 bases, with 18 bases sitting between them. The CDR3 is CASSWRSQGGEQYF. In nucleotides, the CDR3 is TGTGCCAGCAGTTGGAGGTCCCAGGGAGGCGAGCAGTACTTC.